In its sample, the clone carrying this TCR beta chain was seen many times. Its antigen is unknown. Constant-segment primers were used for 5'RACE, and the resulting TCR alpha and TCR beta cDNA libraries carried sample barcodes and UMIs. TCRdb reanalysed the 5' RACE reads using MiXCR and keeps one entry per CDR3 protein. Of around 110,000 distinct CDR3 sequences in the sample, under 15% were seen once. This CDR3 contains 15 residues. Germline-derived CDR1 and CDR2 are SGHRS and YFSETQ. Trimming cost V 1 base and J 2 bases, with 12 bases left between them. The sample originates from a study of T-cell memory formation after mild COVID-19. Across the whole study: For the most part, TCR clusters were specific to one donor.

Overall study results and limits: Contracting CD4+ clones were located mainly in CM and EM, and CD8+ clones in EMRA. Contracting clones from day 15 to 85 showed balanced CD4/CD8; later expanders favored CD4+.

The chain combines TRBV5-1 with TRBJ2-5, with a possible D match to TRBD1 (5 bases). Sequencing was carried out using PBMCs or a T cell subset sorted from them (not recorded which). This receptor was taken from a man younger than 30 who had mild COVID-19 (a few samples of this study predate the infection). Cell type and time point are not known. This CDR3 is CASSLRQGIQETQYF. In DNA, the CDR3 is TGCGCCAGCAGCTTGCGGCAGGGTATTCAAGAGACCCAGTACTTC. The full variable domain, completed using reference TRBV5-1 and TRBJ2-5, is KAGVTQTPRYLIKTRGQQVTLSCSPISGHRSVSWYQQTPGQGLQFLFEYFSETQRNKGNFPGRFSGRQFSNSRSEMNVSTLELGDSALYLCASSLRQGIQETQYFGPGTRLLVL.